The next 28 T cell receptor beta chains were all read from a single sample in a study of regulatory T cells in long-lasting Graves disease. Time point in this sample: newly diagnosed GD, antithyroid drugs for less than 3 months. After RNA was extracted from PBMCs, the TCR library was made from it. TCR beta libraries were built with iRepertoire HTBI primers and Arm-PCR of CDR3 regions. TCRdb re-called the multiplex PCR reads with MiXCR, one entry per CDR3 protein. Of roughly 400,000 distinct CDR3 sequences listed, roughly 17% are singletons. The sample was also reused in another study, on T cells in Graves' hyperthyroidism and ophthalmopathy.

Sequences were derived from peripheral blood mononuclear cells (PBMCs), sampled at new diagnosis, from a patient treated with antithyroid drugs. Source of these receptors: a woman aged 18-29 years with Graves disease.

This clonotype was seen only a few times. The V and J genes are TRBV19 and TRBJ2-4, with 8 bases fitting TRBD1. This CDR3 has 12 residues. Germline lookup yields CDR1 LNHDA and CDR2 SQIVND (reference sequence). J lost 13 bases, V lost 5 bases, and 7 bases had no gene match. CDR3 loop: CASSFLDRAQYF. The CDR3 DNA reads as TGTGCCAGTAGTTTCTTGGACAGGGCGCAGTACTTC.

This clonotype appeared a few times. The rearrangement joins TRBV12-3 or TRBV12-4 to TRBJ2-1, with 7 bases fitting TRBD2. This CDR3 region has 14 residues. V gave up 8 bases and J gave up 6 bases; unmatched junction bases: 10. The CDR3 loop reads CASGVLAAGNEQFF. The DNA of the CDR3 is TGTGCCAGCGGTGTCCTAGCGGCTGGCAATGAGCAGTTCTTC.

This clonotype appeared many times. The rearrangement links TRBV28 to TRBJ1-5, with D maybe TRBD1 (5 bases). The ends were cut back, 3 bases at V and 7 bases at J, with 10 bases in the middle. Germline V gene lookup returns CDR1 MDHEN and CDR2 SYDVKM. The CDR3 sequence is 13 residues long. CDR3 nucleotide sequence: TGTGCCAGCAGTTTTTTCGGGGACCAGCCCCAGCATTTT. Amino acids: CASSFFGDQPQHF.

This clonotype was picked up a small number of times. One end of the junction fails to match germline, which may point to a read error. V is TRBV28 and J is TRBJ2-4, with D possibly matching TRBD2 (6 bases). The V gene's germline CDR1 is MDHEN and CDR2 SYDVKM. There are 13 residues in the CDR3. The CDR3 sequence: CASSLGSGRGWGF. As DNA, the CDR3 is TGTGCCAGCAGTTTAGGGTCCGGGAGAGGATGGGGCTTC.

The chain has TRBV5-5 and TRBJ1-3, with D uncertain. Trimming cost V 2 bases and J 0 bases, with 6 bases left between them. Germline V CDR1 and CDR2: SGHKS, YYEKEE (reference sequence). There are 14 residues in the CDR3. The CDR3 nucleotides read TGTGCCAGCAGCTTTAGCCTCTCTGGAAACACCATATATTTT. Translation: CASSFSLSGNTIYF. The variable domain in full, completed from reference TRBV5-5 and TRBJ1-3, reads DAGVTQSPTHLIKTRGQQVTLRCSPISGHKSVSWYQQVLGQGPQFIFQYYEKEERGRGNFPDRFSARQFPNYSSELNVNALLLGDSALYLCASSFSLSGNTIYFGEGSWLTVV.

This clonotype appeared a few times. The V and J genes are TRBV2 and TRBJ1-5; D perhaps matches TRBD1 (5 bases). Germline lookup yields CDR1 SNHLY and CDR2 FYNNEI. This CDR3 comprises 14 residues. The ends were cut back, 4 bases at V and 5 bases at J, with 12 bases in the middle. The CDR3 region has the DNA TGTGCCAGCAGTGTCGAGGGGAAGGATCAGCCCCAGCATTTT. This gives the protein CASSVEGKDQPQHF.

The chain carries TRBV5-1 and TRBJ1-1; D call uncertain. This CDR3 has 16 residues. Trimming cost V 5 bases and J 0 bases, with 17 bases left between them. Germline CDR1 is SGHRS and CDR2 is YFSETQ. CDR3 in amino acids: CASRPGHTSLNTEAFF. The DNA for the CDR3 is TGCGCCAGCAGGCCCGGGCACACCAGCCTGAACACTGAAGCTTTCTTT.

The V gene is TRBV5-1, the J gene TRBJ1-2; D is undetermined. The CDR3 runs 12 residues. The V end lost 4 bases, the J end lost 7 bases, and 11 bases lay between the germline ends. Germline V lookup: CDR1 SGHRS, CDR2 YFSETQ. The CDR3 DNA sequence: TGCGCCAGCAGCACGGGTCTTCGTGGCTACACCTTC. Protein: CASSTGLRGYTF.

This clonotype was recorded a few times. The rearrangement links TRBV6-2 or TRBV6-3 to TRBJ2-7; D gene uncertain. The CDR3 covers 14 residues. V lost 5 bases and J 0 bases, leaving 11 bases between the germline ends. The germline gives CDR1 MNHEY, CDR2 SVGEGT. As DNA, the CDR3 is TGTGCCAGCAGTGCCACCGGGCCCTCCTACGAGCAGTACTTC. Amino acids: CASSATGPSYEQYF.

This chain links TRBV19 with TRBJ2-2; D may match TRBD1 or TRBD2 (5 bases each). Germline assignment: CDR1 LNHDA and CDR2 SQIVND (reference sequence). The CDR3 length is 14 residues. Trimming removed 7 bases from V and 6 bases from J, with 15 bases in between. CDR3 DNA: TGTGCCAGTAATTGGGGGAGAGGCTCCGGGGAGCTGTTTTTT. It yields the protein CASNWGRGSGELFF.

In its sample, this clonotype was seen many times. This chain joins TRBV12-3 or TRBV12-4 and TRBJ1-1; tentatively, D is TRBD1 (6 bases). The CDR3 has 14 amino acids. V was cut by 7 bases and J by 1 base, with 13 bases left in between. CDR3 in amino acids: CASTKDRSNTEAFF. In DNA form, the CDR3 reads TGTGCCAGCACCAAAGACAGGTCGAACACTGAAGCTTTCTTT.

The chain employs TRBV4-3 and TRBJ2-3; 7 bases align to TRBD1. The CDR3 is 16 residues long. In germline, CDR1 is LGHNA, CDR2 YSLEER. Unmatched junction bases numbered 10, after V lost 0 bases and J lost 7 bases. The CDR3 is CASSQEIMTGWNTQYF. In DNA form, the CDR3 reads TGCGCCAGCAGCCAAGAGATTATGACAGGGTGGAATACGCAGTATTTT.

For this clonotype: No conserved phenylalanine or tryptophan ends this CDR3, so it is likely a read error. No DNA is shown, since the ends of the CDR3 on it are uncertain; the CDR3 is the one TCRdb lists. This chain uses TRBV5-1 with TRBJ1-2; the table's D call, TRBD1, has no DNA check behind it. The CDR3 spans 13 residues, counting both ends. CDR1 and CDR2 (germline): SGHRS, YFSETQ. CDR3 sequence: CASSDRTGDGDTL.

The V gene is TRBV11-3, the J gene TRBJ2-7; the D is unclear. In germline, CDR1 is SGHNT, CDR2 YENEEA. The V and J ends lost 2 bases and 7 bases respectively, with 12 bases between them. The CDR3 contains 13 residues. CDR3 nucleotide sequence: TGTGCCAGCAGCTTACCCCCTGATAGTGAGCAGTACTTC. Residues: CASSLPPDSEQYF.

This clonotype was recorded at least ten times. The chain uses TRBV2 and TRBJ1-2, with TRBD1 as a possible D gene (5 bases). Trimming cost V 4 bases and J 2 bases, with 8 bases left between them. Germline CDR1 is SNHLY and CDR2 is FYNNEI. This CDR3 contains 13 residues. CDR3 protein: CASSVSGNYGYTF. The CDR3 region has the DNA TGTGCCAGCAGTGTCTCAGGGAACTATGGCTACACCTTC.

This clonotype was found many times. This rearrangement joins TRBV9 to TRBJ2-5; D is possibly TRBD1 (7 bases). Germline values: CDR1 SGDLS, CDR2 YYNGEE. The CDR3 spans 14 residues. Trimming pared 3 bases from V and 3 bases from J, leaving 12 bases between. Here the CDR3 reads CASSGGTVKETQYF. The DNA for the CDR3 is TGTGCCAGCAGCGGCGGGACAGTTAAAGAGACCCAGTACTTC.

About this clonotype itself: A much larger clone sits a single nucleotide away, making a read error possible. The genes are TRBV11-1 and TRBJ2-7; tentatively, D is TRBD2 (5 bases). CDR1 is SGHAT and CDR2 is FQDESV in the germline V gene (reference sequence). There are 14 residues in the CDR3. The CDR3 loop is CASSLLYGDYDQYF. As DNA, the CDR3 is TGTGCCAGCAGCTTACTTTATGGTGACTACGATCAGTACTTC.

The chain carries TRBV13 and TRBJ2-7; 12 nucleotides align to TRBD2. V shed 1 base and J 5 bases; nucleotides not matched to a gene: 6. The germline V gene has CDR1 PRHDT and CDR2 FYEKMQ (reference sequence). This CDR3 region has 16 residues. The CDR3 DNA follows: TGTGCCAGCAGCTTAGCGCGACTAGCGGGAGCTAACGAGCAGTACTTC. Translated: CASSLARLAGANEQYF.

DNA of the CDR3: TGTGCCAGCAGCTTACGTGGGGGAGTGGATACGCAGTATTTT. As protein: CASSLRGGVDTQYF. V gene TRBV7-2 combines with J gene TRBJ2-3, with D perhaps TRBD1 or TRBD2 (5 bases each). V lost 2 bases, J lost 6 bases, and 12 bases lay in between. CDR3 length: 14 residues. CDR1 and CDR2 (germline): SGHTA, FQGNSA.

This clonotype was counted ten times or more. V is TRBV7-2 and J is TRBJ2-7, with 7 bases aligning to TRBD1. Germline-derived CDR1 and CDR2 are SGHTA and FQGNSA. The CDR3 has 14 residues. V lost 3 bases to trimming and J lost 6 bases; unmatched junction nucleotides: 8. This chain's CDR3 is CASSFTGVEVEQYF. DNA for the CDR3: TGTGCCAGCAGCTTCACAGGGGTTGAGGTCGAGCAGTACTTC. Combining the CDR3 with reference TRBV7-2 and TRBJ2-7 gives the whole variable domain GAGVSQSPSNKVTEKGKDVELRCDPISGHTALYWYRQSLGQGLEFLIYFQGNSAPDKSGLPSDRFSAERTGGSVSTLTIQRTQQEDSAVYLCASSFTGVEVEQYFGPGTRLTVT.

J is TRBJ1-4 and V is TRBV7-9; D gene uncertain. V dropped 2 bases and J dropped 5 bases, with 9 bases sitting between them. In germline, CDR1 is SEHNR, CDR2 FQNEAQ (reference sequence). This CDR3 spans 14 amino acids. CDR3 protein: CASSLTTENEKLFF. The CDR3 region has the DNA TGTGCCAGCAGCTTAACGACGGAGAATGAAAAACTGTTTTTT.

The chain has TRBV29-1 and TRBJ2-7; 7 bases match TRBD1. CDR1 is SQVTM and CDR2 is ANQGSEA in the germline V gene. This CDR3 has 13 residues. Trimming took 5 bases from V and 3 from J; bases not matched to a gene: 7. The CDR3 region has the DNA TGCAGCGTTAGACAGGGTAACTACTACGAGCAGTACTTC. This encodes CSVRQGNYYEQYF.

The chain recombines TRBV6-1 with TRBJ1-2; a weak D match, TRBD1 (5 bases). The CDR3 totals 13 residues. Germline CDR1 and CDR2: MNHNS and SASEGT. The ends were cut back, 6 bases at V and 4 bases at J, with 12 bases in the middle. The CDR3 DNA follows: TGTGCCAGCAGACCTGACAGCCTCTATGGCTACACCTTC. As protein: CASRPDSLYGYTF.

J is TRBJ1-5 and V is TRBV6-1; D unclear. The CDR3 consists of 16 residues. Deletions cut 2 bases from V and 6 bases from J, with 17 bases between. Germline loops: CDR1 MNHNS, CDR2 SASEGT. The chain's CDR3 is CASSERVGTGVQPQHF. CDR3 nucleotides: TGTGCCAGCAGTGAACGTGTGGGTACCGGGGTTCAGCCCCAGCATTTT.

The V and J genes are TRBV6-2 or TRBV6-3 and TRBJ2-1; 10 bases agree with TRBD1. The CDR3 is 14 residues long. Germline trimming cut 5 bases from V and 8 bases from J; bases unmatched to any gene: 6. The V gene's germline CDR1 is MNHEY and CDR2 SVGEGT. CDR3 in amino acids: CASSAGQGGDEQFF. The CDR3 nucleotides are TGTGCCAGCAGTGCCGGACAGGGGGGTGATGAGCAGTTCTTC.

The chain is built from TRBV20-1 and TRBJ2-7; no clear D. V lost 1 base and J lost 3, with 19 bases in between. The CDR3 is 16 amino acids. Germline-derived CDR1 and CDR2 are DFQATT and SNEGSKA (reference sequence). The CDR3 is CSARAPVSSGVYEQYF. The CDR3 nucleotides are TGCAGTGCTAGAGCCCCGGTGAGCTCTGGTGTCTACGAGCAGTACTTC.

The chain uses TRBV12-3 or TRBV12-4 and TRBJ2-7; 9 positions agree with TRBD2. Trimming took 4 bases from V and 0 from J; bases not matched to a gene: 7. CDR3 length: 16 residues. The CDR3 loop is CASSYRLAETSYEQYF. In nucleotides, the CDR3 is TGTGCCAGCAGTTACAGACTAGCGGAGACCTCCTACGAGCAGTACTTC.

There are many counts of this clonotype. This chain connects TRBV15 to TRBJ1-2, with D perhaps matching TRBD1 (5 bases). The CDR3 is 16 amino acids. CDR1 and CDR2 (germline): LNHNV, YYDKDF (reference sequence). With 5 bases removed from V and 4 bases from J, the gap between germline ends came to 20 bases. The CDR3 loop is CATSQIRARDLYGYTF. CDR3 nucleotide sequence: TGTGCCACCAGCCAGATACGGGCTCGGGACCTCTATGGCTACACCTTC.